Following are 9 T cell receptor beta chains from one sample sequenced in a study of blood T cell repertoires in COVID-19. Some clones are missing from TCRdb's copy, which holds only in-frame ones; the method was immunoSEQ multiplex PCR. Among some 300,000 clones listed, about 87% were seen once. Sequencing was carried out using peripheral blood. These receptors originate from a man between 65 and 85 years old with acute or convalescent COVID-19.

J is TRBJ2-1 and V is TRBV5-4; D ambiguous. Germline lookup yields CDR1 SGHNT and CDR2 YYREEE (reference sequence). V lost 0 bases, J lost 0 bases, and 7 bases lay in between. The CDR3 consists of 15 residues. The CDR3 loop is CASSLDTSSYNEQFF. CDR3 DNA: TGTGCCAGCAGCTTGGATACCAGCTCCTACAATGAGCAGTTCTTC. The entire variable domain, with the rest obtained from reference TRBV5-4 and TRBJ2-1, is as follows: ETGVTQSPTHLIKTRGQQVTLRCSSQSGHNTVSWYQQALGQGPQFIFQYYREEENGRGNFPPRFSGLQFPNYSSELNVNALELDDSALYLCASSLDTSSYNEQFFGPGTRLTVL.

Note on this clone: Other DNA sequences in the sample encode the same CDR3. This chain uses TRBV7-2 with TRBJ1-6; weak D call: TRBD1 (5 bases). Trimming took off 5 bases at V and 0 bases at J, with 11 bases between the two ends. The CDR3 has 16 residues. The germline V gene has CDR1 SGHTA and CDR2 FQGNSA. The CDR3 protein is CASSPRQSSYNSPLHF. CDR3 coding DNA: TGTGCCAGCAGCCCCCGACAGAGCTCCTATAATTCACCCCTCCACTTT. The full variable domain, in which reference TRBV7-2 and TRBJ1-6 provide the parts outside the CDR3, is GAGVSQSPSNKVTEKGKDVELRCDPISGHTALYWYRQSLGQGLEFLIYFQGNSAPDKSGLPSDRFSAERTGGSVSTLTIQRTQQEDSAVYLCASSPRQSSYNSPLHFGNGTRLTVT.

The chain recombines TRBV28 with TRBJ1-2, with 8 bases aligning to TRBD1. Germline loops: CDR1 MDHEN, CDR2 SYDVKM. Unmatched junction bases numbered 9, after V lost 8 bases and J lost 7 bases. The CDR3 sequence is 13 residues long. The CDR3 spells CASRAGGSIGYTF. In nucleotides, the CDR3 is TGTGCCAGCCGGGCAGGGGGCTCTATTGGCTACACCTTC.

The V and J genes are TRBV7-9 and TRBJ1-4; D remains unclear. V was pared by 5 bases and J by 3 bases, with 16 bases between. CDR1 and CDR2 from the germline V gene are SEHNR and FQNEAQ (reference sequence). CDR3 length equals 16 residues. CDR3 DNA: TGTGCCAGCAGCCTACATTCGACGAGGGCTAATGAAAAACTGTTTTTT. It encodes CASSLHSTRANEKLFF. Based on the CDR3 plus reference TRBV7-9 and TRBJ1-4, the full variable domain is DTGVSQNPRHKITKRGQNVTFRCDPISEHNRLYWYRQTLGQGPEFLTYFQNEAQLEKSRLLSDRFSAERPKGSFSTLEIQRTEQGDSAMYLCASSLHSTRANEKLFFGSGTQLSVL.

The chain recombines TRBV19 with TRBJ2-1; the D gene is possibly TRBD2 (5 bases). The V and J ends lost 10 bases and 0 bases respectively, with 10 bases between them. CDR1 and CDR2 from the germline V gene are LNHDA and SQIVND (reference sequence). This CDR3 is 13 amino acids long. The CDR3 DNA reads TGTGCCACACGAGCGGCCTCCTACAATGAGCAGTTCTTC. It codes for CATRAASYNEQFF.

The CDR3 reads CASSLGQYGYTF. In DNA form, the CDR3 reads TGTGCCAGCAGCCTGGGACAATATGGCTACACCTTC. This sequence joins TRBV7-2 and TRBJ1-2; TRBD1 might be the D (6 bases). The CDR3 has 12 amino acids. V dropped 5 bases and J dropped 5 bases, with 9 bases sitting between them. In germline, CDR1 is SGHTA, CDR2 FQGNSA.

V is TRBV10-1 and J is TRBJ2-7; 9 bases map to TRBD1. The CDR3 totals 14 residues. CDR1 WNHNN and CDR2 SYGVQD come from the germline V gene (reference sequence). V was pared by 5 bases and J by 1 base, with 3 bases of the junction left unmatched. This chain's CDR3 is CASSPGQGSYEQYF. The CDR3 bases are TGCGCCAGCAGTCCGGGACAGGGTTCCTACGAGCAGTACTTC.

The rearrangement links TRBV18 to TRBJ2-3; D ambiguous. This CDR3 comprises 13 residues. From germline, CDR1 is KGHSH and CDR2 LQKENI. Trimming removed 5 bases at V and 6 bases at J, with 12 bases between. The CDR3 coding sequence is TGTGCCAGCTCAGAGAGGTTCTTGGATACGCAGTATTTT. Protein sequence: CASSERFLDTQYF.

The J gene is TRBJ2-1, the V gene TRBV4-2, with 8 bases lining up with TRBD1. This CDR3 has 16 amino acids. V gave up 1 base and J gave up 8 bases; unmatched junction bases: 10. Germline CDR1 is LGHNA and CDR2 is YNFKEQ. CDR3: CASSQVGGGQGHEQFF. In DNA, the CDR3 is TGTGCCAGCAGCCAAGTTGGGGGCGGACAGGGCCATGAGCAGTTCTTC.